This T cell receptor beta chain is from a study of cytomegalovirus exposure and HLA in healthy donors. About the research overall: Roughly 85 million unique TCRs from HLA-typed donors were held in an early release of data. The study's findings and limits: The study listed roughly 150 cytomegalovirus-associated TCR beta chains. Roughly even sequencing depth across donors was the assumption behind the presence/absence analyses.

PCR used 60 Vbeta primers and 13 Jbeta primers. Only in-frame clones appear in the TCRdb table, and some are missing; sequencing was by immunoSEQ multiplex PCR. The sample includes about 170,000 clones, approximately 81% of them seen just once. Notes on this clone: Its antigen is as yet unknown.

The V gene end was trimmed by 2 bases and the J gene end by 7 bases; junction bases not matched to a gene: 11. This CDR3 spans 16 amino acids. Per the germline V gene, CDR1 is MNHEY and CDR2 is SVGAGI. This sequence originates from a male donor in good health and CMV-seronegative. The chain employs TRBV6-5 and TRBJ2-7, with 10 nucleotides matching TRBD1. What was sequenced was PBMCs. CDR3 in amino acids: CASSYLPGTGAEEQYF. DNA for the CDR3: TGTGCCAGCAGTTACCTCCCGGGGACAGGGGCGGAGGAGCAGTACTTC.